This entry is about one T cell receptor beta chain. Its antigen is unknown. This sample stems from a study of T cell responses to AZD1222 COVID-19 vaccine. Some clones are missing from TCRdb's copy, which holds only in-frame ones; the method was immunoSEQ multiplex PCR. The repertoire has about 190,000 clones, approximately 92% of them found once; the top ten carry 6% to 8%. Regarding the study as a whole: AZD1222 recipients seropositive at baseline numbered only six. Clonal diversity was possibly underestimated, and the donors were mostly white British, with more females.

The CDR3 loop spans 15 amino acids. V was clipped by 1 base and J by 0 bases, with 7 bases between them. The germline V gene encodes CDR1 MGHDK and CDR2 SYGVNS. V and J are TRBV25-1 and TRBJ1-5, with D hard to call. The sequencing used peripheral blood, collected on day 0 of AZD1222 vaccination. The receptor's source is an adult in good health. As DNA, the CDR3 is TGTGCCAGCAGTGAATTGTGCGATAGCAATCAGCCCCAGCATTTT. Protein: CASSELCDSNQPQHF.